Following are 23 T cell receptor beta chains from one sample sequenced in a study of blood T cell repertoires in COVID-19. Produced via immunoSEQ multiplex PCR; TCRdb's table is partial and in-frame only. This repertoire shows roughly 190,000 clones, 80% found once; its top ten account for around 6.9%. Source material: peripheral blood. These receptors all stem from a man aged 60 to 69 with acute or convalescent COVID-19.

V is TRBV19 and J is TRBJ1-5; 12 bases map to TRBD1. The germline gives CDR1 LNHDA, CDR2 SQIVND (reference sequence). This CDR3 contains 15 residues. Unmatched junction bases numbered 1, after V lost 3 bases and J lost 4 bases. CDR3 loop: CASSMGQGANQPQHF. The CDR3 nucleotides read TGTGCCAGTAGTATGGGACAGGGGGCAAATCAGCCCCAGCATTTT.

CDR3: CASSQGGGRTEAFF. The CDR3 bases are TGCGCCAGCAGCCAGGGGGGAGGAAGAACTGAAGCTTTCTTT. The chain carries TRBV4-1 and TRBJ1-1; D might be TRBD1 (5 bases). Germline assignment: CDR1 MGHRA and CDR2 YSYEKL. V lost 3 bases and J lost 5, with 13 bases in between. The CDR3 sequence is 14 residues long.

The chain links TRBV5-3 to TRBJ1-1, with a possible D match to TRBD1 (5 bases). TRBV5-3 is sorted into the ORF group, with uncertain function. This CDR3 has 13 amino acids. Between the trimmed V and J ends, which lost 10 bases and 1 base, there was a span of 14 bases. The CDR3 spells CAHTGGENTEAFF. The CDR3 coding sequence is TGTGCCCATACCGGGGGGGAGAACACTGAAGCTTTCTTT.

V gene TRBV13 combines with J gene TRBJ1-1; D might be TRBD1 (5 bases). V was cut by 6 bases and J by 4 bases, with 12 bases left in between. This CDR3 has 13 amino acids. In germline, CDR1 is PRHDT, CDR2 FYEKMQ (reference sequence). The CDR3 loop is CASREGWSTEAFF. The CDR3 coding sequence is TGTGCCAGCAGGGAGGGGTGGAGCACTGAAGCTTTCTTT.

This clone has only a few counts. The chain's CDR3 is CASSYSRSGSSYEQYF. For the CDR3, the DNA is TGTGCCAGCAGTTACTCGAGGTCGGGGAGCTCCTACGAGCAGTACTTC. The J gene is TRBJ2-7, the V gene TRBV6-2 or TRBV6-3; D is possibly TRBD2 (5 bases). The germline CDR1 and CDR2 sequences are MNHEY and SVGEGT. The length of the CDR3 is 16 residues. The germline V and J ends were trimmed by 0 bases and 0 bases, with 12 bases remaining between them.

The chain has TRBV24-1 and TRBJ2-1; TRBD1 matches 9 bases. This CDR3 contains 15 residues. Germline CDR1 KGHDR, CDR2 SFDVKD. V gave up 3 bases and J gave up 7 bases; unmatched junction bases: 6. Here the CDR3 reads CATSDLGGQGNEQFF. The CDR3 coding sequence is TGTGCCACCAGTGATCTAGGGGGACAGGGTAATGAGCAGTTCTTC.

This clone appeared once. The chain couples TRBV5-5 to TRBJ2-2; D may be TRBD1 (5 bases). CDR1 is SGHKS and CDR2 is YYEKEE in the germline V gene (reference sequence). V was shortened by 3 bases and J by 1 base, with 13 bases between the two germline ends. The CDR3 has 16 amino acids. The DNA for the CDR3 is TGTGCCAGCAGCTCTCAGGGTTTGGGGAACACCGGGGAGCTGTTTTTT. Protein product: CASSSQGLGNTGELFF.

This chain links TRBV29-1 with TRBJ2-5; TRBD1 matches 8 bases. Germline V lookup: CDR1 SQVTM, CDR2 ANQGSEA. J lost 5 bases, V lost 8 bases, and 16 bases had no gene match. This CDR3 spans 15 amino acids. Here the CDR3 reads CSIGGRQGPGETQYF. For the CDR3, the DNA is TGCAGCATAGGGGGGCGACAGGGGCCTGGGGAGACCCAGTACTTC.

The V and J genes are TRBV19 and TRBJ1-4; 9 bases align to TRBD1. The CDR3 is 17 residues long. Germline CDR1 LNHDA, CDR2 SQIVND (reference sequence). After removal of 3 bases from V and 0 bases from J, the junction contained 5 bases not matched to a gene. CDR3 protein: CASSIRRQGATNEKLFF. Here the CDR3 DNA reads TGTGCCAGTAGTATTAGACGACAGGGGGCAACTAATGAAAAACTGTTTTTT.

V and J are TRBV7-8 and TRBJ1-2; D is ambiguous. There are 14 residues in the CDR3. The ends were cut back, 2 bases at V and 0 bases at J, with 7 bases in the middle. Germline lookup yields CDR1 SGHVS and CDR2 FQNEAQ. CDR3: CASSLSQTNYGYTF. The CDR3 DNA sequence: TGTGCCAGCAGCTTAAGTCAGACTAACTATGGCTACACCTTC.

The chain joins TRBV11-2 to TRBJ2-7; 9 bases are a match to TRBD1. J was trimmed by 6 bases and V by 3 bases; bases with no gene match: 6. Germline CDR1 SGHAT, CDR2 FQNNGV. This CDR3 comprises 14 residues. The CDR3 sequence is CASSLTGTGFEQYF. For the CDR3, the DNA is TGTGCCAGCAGCTTGACCGGGACAGGGTTCGAGCAGTACTTC.

The chain's CDR3 is CASSPLAGGGSDTQYF. The DNA of the CDR3 is TGTGCCAGCAGCCCGCTAGCGGGGGGTGGCTCAGATACGCAGTATTTT. The chain combines TRBV7-9 with TRBJ2-3, with TRBD2 identical over 11 bases. This CDR3 comprises 16 residues. From germline, CDR1 is SEHNR and CDR2 FQNEAQ (reference sequence). V lost 5 bases and J lost 4; bases outside the gene matches: 8. The variable domain in full, completed from reference TRBV7-9 and TRBJ2-3, reads DTGVSQNPRHKITKRGQNVTFRCDPISEHNRLYWYRQTLGQGPEFLTYFQNEAQLEKSRLLSDRFSAERPKGSFSTLEIQRTEQGDSAMYLCASSPLAGGGSDTQYFGPGTRLTVL.

The chain couples TRBV19 to TRBJ1-1, with TRBD1 matching over 7 bases. This CDR3 has 15 amino acids. Germline CDR1 reads LNHDA; CDR2 reads SQIVND (reference sequence). With V trimmed by 3 bases and J by 6 bases, 10 bases remained unmatched. The DNA of the CDR3 is TGTGCCAGTAGTATTTCTGCAGACAGGGTACCTGAAGCTTTCTTT. Its translation is CASSISADRVPEAFF.

The chain joins TRBV4-3 to TRBJ2-7; possible D gene TRBD1, 7 bases. CDR3 length: 16 amino acids. Per germline, CDR1 LGHNA and CDR2 YSLEER. The ends were cut back, 4 bases at V and 3 bases at J, with 19 bases in the middle. DNA of the CDR3: TGCGCCAGCAGCCTTTCCCCAGGGGGAGGCGGCTACGAGCAGTACTTC. It codes for CASSLSPGGGGYEQYF.

The chain couples TRBV30 to TRBJ1-5, with a weak D call TRBD1 (6 bases). Germline V lookup: CDR1 GTSNPN, CDR2 SVGIG (reference sequence). This CDR3 contains 13 residues. Between the trimmed V and J ends, which lost 3 bases and 6 bases, there was a span of 12 bases. The CDR3 sequence: CAWSLDSRQPQHF. The CDR3 region has the DNA TGTGCCTGGAGCCTGGACAGTCGTCAGCCCCAGCATTTT.

The count of this clone is one. V is TRBV25-1 and J is TRBJ2-5; 12 bases are a match to TRBD1. This CDR3 has 16 amino acids. CDR1 and CDR2 from the germline V gene are MGHDK and SYGVNS. V shed 1 base and J 5 bases; nucleotides not matched to a gene: 5. The CDR3 here is CASSEFGTGGEETQYF. In nucleotides, the CDR3 is TGTGCCAGCAGTGAATTTGGGACAGGGGGCGAGGAGACCCAGTACTTC.

The chain combines TRBV12-3 or TRBV12-4 with TRBJ2-1, with 8 bases matching TRBD2. The CDR3 extends over 13 amino acids. V dropped 5 bases and J dropped 6; count of bases not matched to a gene: 3. The CDR3 DNA reads as TGTGCCAGCAGTCGGGGGGGAGGCAATGAGCAGTTCTTC. The encoded protein is CASSRGGGNEQFF.

The rearrangement joins TRBV9 to TRBJ1-2; 7 bases are shared with TRBD1. The germline gives CDR1 SGDLS, CDR2 YYNGEE. This CDR3 region has 16 residues. The V segment lost 4 bases and the J segment 1 base; nucleotides outside the gene matches: 10. The CDR3 region has the DNA TGTGCCAGCAGCCCGGACCCGACAGGGTTTAACTATGGCTACACCTTC. Its translation is CASSPDPTGFNYGYTF.

This chain joins TRBV20-1 and TRBJ2-3; 10 bases map to TRBD2. The germline V gene encodes CDR1 DFQATT and CDR2 SNEGSKA (reference sequence). The CDR3 extends over 15 amino acids. V shed 3 bases and J 6 bases; nucleotides not matched to a gene: 9. The CDR3 loop is CSASLVAGGGDTQYF. The CDR3 DNA reads as TGCAGTGCTAGTCTCGTAGCGGGAGGCGGTGATACGCAGTATTTT.

The chain is built from TRBV4-3 and TRBJ1-6, with 10 positions matching TRBD1. This CDR3 is 16 amino acids long. J was trimmed by 7 bases and V by 3 bases; bases with no gene match: 6. The germline gives CDR1 LGHNA, CDR2 YSLEER. The CDR3 loop is CASSQGPGQGNSPLHF. The CDR3 DNA follows: TGCGCCAGCAGCCAGGGCCCGGGACAGGGGAATTCACCCCTCCACTTT.

V usage is TRBV3-1 (or the pseudogene TRBV3-2) and J usage is TRBJ2-3, with D perhaps matching TRBD1 (6 bases). Germline CDR1 is LGHDT and CDR2 is YNNKEL (reference sequence). The CDR3 runs 18 residues. V shed 1 base and J shed 2 bases, with 19 bases lying between them. The CDR3 nucleotides are TGTGCCAGCAGCCAAGCATCACTGGGTTGGGGGCTCACAGATACGCAGTATTTT. Amino acid sequence: CASSQASLGWGLTDTQYF.

This clone has just a few counts. The chain links TRBV28 to TRBJ2-7, with TRBD2 matching 12 bases. The V segment lost 4 bases and the J segment 5 bases; nucleotides outside the gene matches: 6. The CDR3 runs 15 residues. Looked up from germline, CDR1 is MDHEN and CDR2 is SYDVKM. The CDR3, as DNA: TGTGCCAGCAGTTCCCTCACTAGCGGGAGGAACGAGCAGTACTTC. Protein product: CASSSLTSGRNEQYF. The whole variable domain, filled in from reference TRBV28 and TRBJ2-7, reads DVKVTQSSRYLVKRTGEKVFLECVQDMDHENMFWYRQDPGLGLRLIYFSYDVKMKEKGDIPEGYSVSREKKERFSLILESASTNQTSMYLCASSSLTSGRNEQYFGPGTRLTVT.

The CDR3 sequence is CASSVAGTSQYF. As DNA, the CDR3 is TGCGCCAGCAGCGTAGCGGGCACTTCGCAGTATTTT. The genes are TRBV5-1 and TRBJ2-3, with TRBD2 matching over 7 bases. The CDR3 contains 12 residues. Trimming removed 4 bases from V and 10 bases from J; junction bases left unmatched: 6. The germline V gene encodes CDR1 SGHRS and CDR2 YFSETQ.